The source of this T cell receptor (beta chain) is a study of blood T cells in healthy people across ages. Through a sample-barcoded 5' primer and a J-beta primer mix, a second PCR was run for about 6 to 11 cycles. TCRdb analysed the 5' RACE reads with MiXCR anew, one entry per CDR3 protein. Of around 500,000 distinct CDR3 sequences listed, about 29% are singletons. The CDR3 totals 16 residues. Germline CDR1 and CDR2: SGHRS and YFSETQ. This clonotype has only a few counts. Germline is not matched at one junction end, which may reflect a read error. These data were also reused for a study on T cells of mothers and their children. Turning to that study: Extraction yielded RNA that went, in full, into cDNA synthesis at around 1.6 ug per 15 ul. Related mother-child pairs showed slightly, non-significantly higher overlap than unrelated pairs.

The chain employs TRBV5-1 and TRBJ2-6; 9 bases fit TRBD1. The specimen was blood. The receptor's source is a boy aged 2 to 10 in good health. CDR3 loop: CASSFTGGSGANALTF. CDR3 in DNA: TGCGCCAGCAGCTTTACAGGGGGCTCTGGGGCCAACGCCCTGACTTTC.